The sequence of this TCR beta chain was determined in a study of blood T cell repertoires in COVID-19. The overall study: Collection of acute and convalescent COVID-19 samples took place in the United States, Italy and Spain.

The CDR3 sequence is 16 residues long. Between the trimmed V and J ends, which lost 5 bases and 3 bases, there was a span of 14 bases. Per the germline V gene, CDR1 is MGHDK and CDR2 is SYGVNS. This table comes from immunoSEQ multiplex PCR, and its TCRdb copy is limited to in-frame clones, with some not included. Of 270,000 or so clones listed, around 85% were seen once; the top ten hold approximately 1.5%. The chain combines TRBV25-1 with TRBJ1-6; D gene unclear. This clonotype was obtained from a human donor with COVID-19, enrolled during active disease. The donor label of this sample is uncertain. Sequenced material: peripheral blood. DNA for the CDR3: TGTGCCAGCAGTCTAAGGCGAGGGTTCTATAATTCACCCCTCCACTTT. The encoded protein is CASSLRRGFYNSPLHF. The variable domain in full, with the rest retrieved from reference TRBV25-1 and TRBJ1-6, is EADIYQTPRYLVIGTGKKITLECSQTMGHDKMYWYQQDPGMELHLIHYSYGVNSTEKGDLSSESTVSRIRTEHFPLTLESARPSHTSQYLCASSLRRGFYNSPLHFGNGTRLTVT.